Listed here is a single T cell receptor (beta chain). What it binds is unknown. Sequencing used cDNA as its template, made by extracting RNA and reverse transcribing it. TCRdb keeps only in-frame clones here, not all; method: immunoSEQ multiplex PCR. The table records over 80,000 clones, roughly 46% of them present only once. Regarding treatment: oral pan-JAK inhibitor, 5-10 mg twice daily. From germline, CDR1 is MNHEY and CDR2 SMNVEV (reference sequence). V was shortened by 3 bases and J by 5 bases, with 16 bases between the two germline ends. The CDR3 totals 15 residues. This record belongs to a study of CD8+ T cells in alopecia areata. General study points: Mice showed TCR sharing more clearly than patients did, possibly owing to HLA.

The source material was CD8+ T cells sorted from blood, sampled at week 24, from a patient treated with tofacitinib. V is TRBV27 and J is TRBJ1-2, with D uncertain. The origin of this receptor is a human donor with alopecia areata. This chain's CDR3 is CASSLTSTVKYGYTF. The CDR3 DNA follows: TGTGCCAGCAGTTTGACCTCAACAGTGAAGTATGGCTACACCTTC.